A selection of T cell receptor beta chains follows, all from one sample in a study of post-analysis software for immune sequencing data. MiXCR, applied by TCRdb to the PCR reads, yields one record per CDR3 protein. There are 800,000 to 950,000 distinct CDR3 sequences in the sample; approximately 53% occur only once, and under 6% lies in the top ten. Sequencing was done on a sample of blood. Receptor source: a girl aged 10-17 years with multiple sclerosis. Both conserved end residues are part of each CDR3. D genes are given only for firm matches. Only some rows state a clone size, as once, few, many or a class for expanded clones.

J: TRBJ2-7
size: NA
D: NA
V: TRBV4-2
DNA: TGTGCCAGTAGCCAAGGGTATCAAGCGGAGAACGAGCAGTACTTC
CDR3: CASSQGYQAENEQYF

J: TRBJ2-3
size: NA
D: TRBD2
V: TRBV10-3
DNA: TGTGCCATCAGTGAGTTTACTAGCGGGATGATCGCAGATACGCAGTATTTT
CDR3: CAISEFTSGMIADTQYF

J: TRBJ2-7
size: few
D: NA
V: TRBV5-1
DNA: TGCGCCAGCAGCTTGGAATCCTACAGGCCAACCTACGAGCAGTACTTC
CDR3: CASSLESYRPTYEQYF

J: TRBJ2-4
size: few
D: NA
V: TRBV7-8
DNA: TGTGCCAGCAGCGGAAGCGTAGCCAAAAACATTCAGTACTTC
CDR3: CASSGSVAKNIQYF

J: TRBJ2-1
size: NA
D: NA
V: TRBV5-1
DNA: TGCGCCAGCAGCATGGGGGCAGACTACAATGAGCAGTTCTTC
CDR3: CASSMGADYNEQFF

J: TRBJ2-7
size: NA
D: NA
V: TRBV18
DNA: TGTGCCAGCTCACCGGGGGCCGAGCAGTACTTC
CDR3: CASSPGAEQYF

J: TRBJ2-5
size: NA
D: NA
V: TRBV5-1
DNA: TGCGCCAGCAGCTTGGACTCCTCTCGGGAGACCCAGTACTTC
CDR3: CASSLDSSRETQYF

J: TRBJ2-3
size: few
D: NA
V: TRBV5-6
DNA: TGTGCCAGCAGCGTACGGAGACTCAGAGATACGCAGTATTTT
CDR3: CASSVRRLRDTQYF

J: TRBJ2-1
size: NA
D: TRBD1
V: TRBV15
DNA: TGTGCCACCAGCAGAGATCCCGGGGACAGGCATGAGCAGTTCTTC
CDR3: CATSRDPGDRHEQFF

J: TRBJ2-7
size: NA
D: NA
V: TRBV11-2
DNA: TGTGCCAGCAGCTTAGAGCTTGGGCCTAAGGAGCAGTACTTC
CDR3: CASSLELGPKEQYF

J: TRBJ2-4
size: NA
D: TRBD2
V: TRBV20-1
DNA: TGCAGTGCTAATAGCGGGACTGCCTACGCGCAGTACTTC
CDR3: CSANSGTAYAQYF

J: TRBJ2-3
size: few
D: NA
V: TRBV5-1
DNA: TGCGCCAGCAGAAAAGAGACCAGCACAGATACGCAGTATTTT
CDR3: CASRKETSTDTQYF

J: TRBJ2-3
size: NA
D: NA
V: TRBV12-3/TRBV12-4
DNA: TGTGCCAGCAGTTTACGAGCGAGGACAGATACGCAGTATTTT
CDR3: CASSLRARTDTQYF

J: TRBJ2-7
size: NA
D: TRBD1
V: TRBV11-2
DNA: TGTGCCAGCAGCCATTTCCGGGACAGCTCCTACGAGCAGTACTTC
CDR3: CASSHFRDSSYEQYF